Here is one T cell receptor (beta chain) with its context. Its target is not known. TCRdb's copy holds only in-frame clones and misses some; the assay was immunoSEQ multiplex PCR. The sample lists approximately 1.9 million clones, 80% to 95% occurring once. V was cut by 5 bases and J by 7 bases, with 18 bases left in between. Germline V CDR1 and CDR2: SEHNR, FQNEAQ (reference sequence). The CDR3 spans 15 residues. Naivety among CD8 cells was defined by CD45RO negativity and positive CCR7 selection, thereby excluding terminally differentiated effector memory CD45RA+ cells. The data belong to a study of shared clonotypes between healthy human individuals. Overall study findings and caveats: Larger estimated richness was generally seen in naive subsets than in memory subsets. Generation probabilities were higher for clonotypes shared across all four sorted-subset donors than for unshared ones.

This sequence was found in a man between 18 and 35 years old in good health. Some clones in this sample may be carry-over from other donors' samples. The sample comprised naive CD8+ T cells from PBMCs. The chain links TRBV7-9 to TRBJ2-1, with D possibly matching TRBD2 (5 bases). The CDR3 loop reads CASSLPRRGSNEQFF. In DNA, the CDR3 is TGTGCCAGCAGCCTCCCGCGTCGGGGAAGTAATGAGCAGTTCTTC.